Listed here are 15 T cell receptor beta chains from one sample, sequenced in a study of regulatory T cells in long-lasting Graves disease. Time point meaning: newly diagnosed GD, antithyroid drugs for less than 3 months. Extracted RNA from PBMCs served as the source of the TCR library. Sequencing libraries for TCR beta were prepared with iRepertoire HTBI primers and Arm-PCR of CDR3 regions. TCRdb recomputed calls from the multiplex PCR reads with MiXCR, one row per CDR3 protein. The repertoire consists of about 420,000 distinct CDR3 sequences, with around 15% occurring once and the leading ten covering 23%. A further study also used this sample, focusing on T cells in Graves' hyperthyroidism and ophthalmopathy.

Sequencing used peripheral blood mononuclear cells (PBMCs), obtained at new diagnosis, from a patient treated with antithyroid drugs. These receptors were taken from a young woman with Graves disease.

The CDR3 sequence: CSALTGLTEAFF. In DNA form, the CDR3 reads TGCAGTGCATTGACAGGGCTCACTGAAGCTTTCTTT. This chain links TRBV20-1 with TRBJ1-1, with TRBD1 matching 7 bases. The CDR3 is made up of 12 amino acids. The V segment lost 6 bases and the J segment 4 bases; nucleotides outside the gene matches: 5. In germline, CDR1 is DFQATT, CDR2 SNEGSKA (reference sequence).

The chain recombines TRBV7-9 with TRBJ1-5; D perhaps matches TRBD1 (5 bases). Germline CDR1 is SEHNR and CDR2 is FQNEAQ (reference sequence). The CDR3 has 15 residues. V shed 4 bases and J shed 3 bases, with 13 bases lying between them. The CDR3 here is CASSYQRQYNQPQHF. The CDR3 coding sequence is TGTGCCAGCAGCTACCAACGACAGTACAATCAGCCCCAGCATTTT.

As to this clonotype: A much larger clone is a single base away; this may be a read error. CDR3 residues: CSAPGTGIYEQYF. The DNA for the CDR3 is TGCAGTGCCCCCGGGACAGGGATCTACGAGCAGTACTTC. The chain couples TRBV20-1 to TRBJ2-7; 9 bases line up with TRBD1. V trimming: 6 bases; J trimming: 3 bases; junction bases outside the gene matches: 6. The CDR3 is 13 residues long. Germline CDR1 DFQATT, CDR2 SNEGSKA (reference sequence).

The CDR3 spells CASSLRLAGGVDNEQFF. The CDR3 DNA is TGTGCCAGCAGTTTACGGCTAGCGGGAGGGGTAGACAATGAGCAGTTCTTC. The chain is built from TRBV12-3 or TRBV12-4 and TRBJ2-1; TRBD2 aligns across 12 bases. The CDR3 is 17 residues long. Unmatched junction bases numbered 7, after V lost 2 bases and J lost 5 bases.

The chain joins TRBV20-1 to TRBJ2-1; 8 bases line up with TRBD2. Germline assignment: CDR1 DFQATT and CDR2 SNEGSKA (reference sequence). V dropped 8 bases and J dropped 9; count of bases not matched to a gene: 9. This CDR3 comprises 12 residues. CDR3 sequence: CSSGRGVSEQFF. The CDR3 DNA reads TGCAGTAGCGGGAGAGGGGTGAGTGAGCAGTTCTTC.

This clonotype was found many times. The chain recombines TRBV12-3 or TRBV12-4 with TRBJ2-1; 7 nucleotides agree with TRBD1. This CDR3 is 14 amino acids long. The junction had 7 bases not matched to a gene; V was cut back by 7 bases and J by 4 bases. The CDR3 region is CASTPGGEYNEQFF. CDR3 nucleotide sequence: TGTGCCAGCACGCCAGGGGGAGAATACAATGAGCAGTTCTTC.

The rearrangement joins TRBV6-1 to TRBJ2-7; 7 bases align to TRBD1. The J call may be faulty, since TRBJ2-5 better matches the DNA end. The CDR3 loop spans 15 amino acids. From germline, CDR1 is MNHNS and CDR2 SASEGT. CDR3 amino acids: CASRPIQGLQETQYF. The CDR3 DNA is TGTGCCAGCAGACCTATACAGGGGTTACAAGAGACCCAGTACTTC.

Turning to this clonotype: A much larger clone lies one base from this, so it may be a read error. The chain joins TRBV6-1 to TRBJ1-5; D uncertain. Germline V CDR1 and CDR2: MNHNS, SASEGT. The CDR3 has 14 amino acids. This chain's CDR3 is CASLGGGSNQPQRF. CDR3 nucleotides: TGTGCCAGCTTAGGAGGAGGAAGCAATCAGCCCCAGCGTTTT.

J is TRBJ2-1 and V is TRBV7-9, with 8 bases lining up with TRBD2. The CDR3 extends over 15 amino acids. The V gene's germline CDR1 is SEHNR and CDR2 FQNEAQ (reference sequence). The V gene end was trimmed by 5 bases and the J gene end by 6 bases; junction bases not matched to a gene: 9. CDR3 amino acids: CASSVGSSGFNEQFF. For the CDR3, the DNA is TGTGCCAGCAGCGTAGGTTCTAGCGGGTTCAATGAGCAGTTCTTC.

This clonotype was recorded many times. The chain combines TRBV15 with TRBJ2-3; TRBD2 aligns across 7 bases. The J segment lost 3 bases and the V segment lost 1 base, leaving 7 bases of the junction unmatched. CDR1 LNHNV and CDR2 YYDKDF come from the germline V gene (reference sequence). The length of the CDR3 is 16 residues. CDR3 DNA: TGTGCCACCAGCAGAGGTTCGGGGGGATTGACAGATACGCAGTATTTT. Protein product: CATSRGSGGLTDTQYF.

In this sample, this clonotype turned up many times. This chain uses TRBV6-4 with TRBJ2-2; weak D call: TRBD1 (6 bases). Per germline, CDR1 MRHNA and CDR2 SNTAGT. CDR3 length: 17 residues. V was trimmed by 3 bases and J by 1 base, leaving 15 bases between them. The CDR3 coding sequence is TGTGCCAGCAGTGAACCAGGGGATAGGTGGAACACCGGGGAGCTGTTTTTT. It is translated as CASSEPGDRWNTGELFF.

This clonotype came up a few times. The chain is built from TRBV3-1 and TRBJ2-6, with D possibly matching TRBD1 (6 bases). Between the trimmed V and J ends, which lost 1 base and 4 bases, there was a span of 17 bases. The CDR3 is 18 amino acids. In germline, CDR1 is LGHDT, CDR2 YNNKEL (reference sequence). CDR3 loop: CASSQAGRGLSGANVLTF. CDR3 nucleotides: TGTGCCAGCAGCCAAGCCGGCAGGGGTTTGAGCGGGGCCAACGTCCTGACTTTC.

This clonotype was recorded many times. The V gene is TRBV2, the J gene TRBJ1-2, with 10 bases aligning to TRBD1. The CDR3 covers 15 residues. J gave up 6 bases and V 8 bases, and 12 bases lay outside the gene matches. Germline CDR1 and CDR2: SNHLY and FYNNEI. CDR3: CASGVNGGTGDGYTF. CDR3 DNA: TGTGCCAGCGGGGTAAATGGAGGGACAGGGGATGGCTACACCTTC.

There are many counts of this clonotype. J is TRBJ2-1 and V is TRBV7-9, with 8 positions matching TRBD2. The trim removed 5 bases at V and 6 bases at J, leaving 9 bases unmatched. From germline, CDR1 is SEHNR and CDR2 FQNEAQ (reference sequence). The CDR3 consists of 15 residues. The CDR3 spells CASSRGTSGVNEQFF. The CDR3 DNA reads as TGTGCCAGCAGCCGGGGGACTAGTGGGGTCAATGAGCAGTTCTTC.

Regarding this clonotype: The junction departs from the called germline gene at one end, perhaps through a read error. This rearrangement joins TRBV28 to TRBJ2-7; TRBD2 matches at 7 bases. Germline assignment: CDR1 MDHEN and CDR2 SYDVKM. The CDR3 runs to 13 residues. CDR3 protein: CASGRATSDEQCF. The CDR3 DNA follows: TGTGCCAGCGGTAGAGCTACTAGCGACGAGCAGTGCTTC.